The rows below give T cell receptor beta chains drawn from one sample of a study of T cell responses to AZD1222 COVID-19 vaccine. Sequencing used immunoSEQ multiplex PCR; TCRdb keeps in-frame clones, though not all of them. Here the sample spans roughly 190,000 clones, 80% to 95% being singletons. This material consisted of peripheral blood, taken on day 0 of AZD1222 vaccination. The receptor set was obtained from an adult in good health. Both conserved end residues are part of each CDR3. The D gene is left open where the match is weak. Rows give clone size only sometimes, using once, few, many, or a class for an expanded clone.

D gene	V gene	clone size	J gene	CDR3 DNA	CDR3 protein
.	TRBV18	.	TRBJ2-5	TGTGCCAGCTCACCGGACGGGACCTCCCAGCCGGAGACCCAGTACTTC	CASSPDGTSQPETQYF
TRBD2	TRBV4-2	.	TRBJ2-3	TGTGCCAGCAGCCAGGCCGAGAGCGGGACCACAGATACGCAGTATTTT	CASSQAESGTTDTQYF
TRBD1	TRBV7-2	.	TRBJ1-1	TGTGCCAGCAGCTGGGACAGGCGTTTGAACACTGAAGCTTTCTTT	CASSWDRRLNTEAFF
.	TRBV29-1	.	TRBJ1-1	TGCAGCGTTGTAGGGACGTATGAAGCTTTCTTT	CSVVGTYEAFF
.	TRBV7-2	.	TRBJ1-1	TGTGCCAGCAGCAGGACCCGGGACACTGAAGCTTTCTTT	CASSRTRDTEAFF
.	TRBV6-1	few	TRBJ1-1	TGTGCCAGCAGTGAAGGCCCAGGGCCGGACACTGAAGCTTTCTTT	CASSEGPGPDTEAFF
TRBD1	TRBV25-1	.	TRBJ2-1	TGTGCCAGCAGTGAGCGGGACAGGGGGTTCAATGAGCAGTTCTTC	CASSERDRGFNEQFF
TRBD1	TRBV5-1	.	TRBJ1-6	TGCGCCAGCAGCTTGGCCTGGGGGACAGGGGGCGATTCACCCCTCCACTTT	CASSLAWGTGGDSPLHF
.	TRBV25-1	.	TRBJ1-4	TGTGCCAGCAGTCTGTCAGGGTCGAAGGGAAAACTGTTTTTT	CASSLSGSKGKLFF
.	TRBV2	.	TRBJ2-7	TGTGCCAGCAGCCCGAGGACGGTTACCTACGAGCAGTACTTC	CASSPRTVTYEQYF
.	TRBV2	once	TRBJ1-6	TGTGCCAGCAAGACCCTCAATTCACCCCTCCACTTT	CASKTLNSPLHF
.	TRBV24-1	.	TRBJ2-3	TGTGCCACCAGCCAGGGACGGACAGATACGCAGTATTTT	CATSQGRTDTQYF
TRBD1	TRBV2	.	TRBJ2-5	TGTGCCAGCAGTGGTCGGGTGGGACAGCAAGAGACCCAGTACTTC	CASSGRVGQQETQYF
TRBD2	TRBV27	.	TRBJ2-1	TGTGCCAGCAGTCCCTCCGAAGCGGGGGGGCTTCATGAGCAGTTCTTC	CASSPSEAGGLHEQFF
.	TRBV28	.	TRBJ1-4	TGTGCCAGCAGTTCGGGGGGAACTAATGAAAAACTGTTTTTT	CASSSGGTNEKLFF
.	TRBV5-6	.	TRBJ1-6	TGTGCCAGCAGCTTGAGGCAGCTATTCTATAATTCACCCCTCCACTTT	CASSLRQLFYNSPLHF
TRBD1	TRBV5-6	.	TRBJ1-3	TGTGCCAGCAGCTTGGCAGGGGGTGGAAACACCATATATTTT	CASSLAGGGNTIYF
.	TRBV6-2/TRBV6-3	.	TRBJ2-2	TGTGCCAGCAGTTACTCGTTCTTGGGATCCGGGGAGCTGTTTTTT	CASSYSFLGSGELFF
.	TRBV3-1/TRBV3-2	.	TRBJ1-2	TGTGCCAGCAGCCGTAACGCGGGTGGCTACACCTTC	CASSRNAGGYTF
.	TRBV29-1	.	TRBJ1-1	TGCAGCGTTGATGGGAGAACTGAAGCTTTCTTT	CSVDGRTEAFF
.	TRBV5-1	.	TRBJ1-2	TGCGCCAGCAGCCCGGGGACTGCTTATGGCTACACCTTC	CASSPGTAYGYTF
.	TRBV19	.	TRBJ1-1	TGTGCCAGCAGAATCACAGGGAACACTGAAGCTTTCTTT	CASRITGNTEAFF
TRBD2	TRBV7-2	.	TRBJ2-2	TGTGCCAGCAGCCAACGACGGGGGGCGAACACCGGGGAGCTGTTTTTT	CASSQRRGANTGELFF
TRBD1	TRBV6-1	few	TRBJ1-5	TGTGCCAGCAGTGCCCTCGGGACAGGGGGCTATCAGCCCCAGCATTTT	CASSALGTGGYQPQHF
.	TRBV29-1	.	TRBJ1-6	TGCAGCGTCGCGCAAGCAGAGGGGTCACCCCTCCACTTT	CSVAQAEGSPLHF
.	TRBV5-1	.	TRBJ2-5	TGCGCCAGCAGCCTGGGTGGCAGACCCAACAGGCCAGGGCAAGAGACCCAGTACTTC	CASSLGGRPNRPGQETQYF
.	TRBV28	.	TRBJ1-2	TGTGCCAGCAGTCCGGGACACATCTATGGCTACACCTTC	CASSPGHIYGYTF
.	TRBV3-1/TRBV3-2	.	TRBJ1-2	TGTGCCAGCAGCCAAGAAGGGGGCTATGGCTACACCTTC	CASSQEGGYGYTF
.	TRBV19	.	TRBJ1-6	TGTGCCAGTAGTATACCCCAGAGGTCACCCCTCCACTTT	CASSIPQRSPLHF
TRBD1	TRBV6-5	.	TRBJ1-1	TGTGCCAGCAGCCACAGGGGTGAGACTGAAGCTTTCTTT	CASSHRGETEAFF
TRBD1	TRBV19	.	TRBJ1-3	TGTGCCAGTAGGAAAACAGGGGAGAATTCTGGAAACACCATATATTTT	CASRKTGENSGNTIYF
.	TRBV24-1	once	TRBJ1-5	TGTGCCACCAGTGAGGGCCCACCCCGCAATCAGCCCCAGCATTTT	CATSEGPPRNQPQHF
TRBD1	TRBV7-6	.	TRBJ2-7	TGTGCCAGCAGCCGAACGGGACAGGGGCTGTTCGAGCAGTACTTC	CASSRTGQGLFEQYF
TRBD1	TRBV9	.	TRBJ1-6	TGTGCCAGCAGCGTAGAGGGGACAGGGAACTCACCCCTCCACTTT	CASSVEGTGNSPLHF
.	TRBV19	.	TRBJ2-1	TGTGCCAGCGCCCCGGGACACCAAGGTGGTGAGCAGTTCTTC	CASAPGHQGGEQFF
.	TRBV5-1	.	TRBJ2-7	TGCGCCAGCAGCTTGGTTGGGCCGGTGGGGTACGAGCAGTACTTC	CASSLVGPVGYEQYF
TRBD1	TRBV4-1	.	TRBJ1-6	TGCGCCAGCAGCCAAGATCGACAGGGGGCTAGCTCCTATAATTCACCCCTCCACTTT	CASSQDRQGASSYNSPLHF
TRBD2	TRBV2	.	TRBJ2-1	TGTGCCAGCACAAGGGGAGGGAGCTCCTACAATGAGCAGTTCTTC	CASTRGGSSYNEQFF
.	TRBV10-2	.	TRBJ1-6	TGCGCCAGCAGTGCAGGGGAGAATTCACCCCTCCACTTT	CASSAGENSPLHF
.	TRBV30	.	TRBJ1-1	TGTGCCTGGAGTGTGTCTGGGGGGATCACTGAAGCTTTCTTT	CAWSVSGGITEAFF
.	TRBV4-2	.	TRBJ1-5	TGTGCCAGCAGCCAAGATGGACAGAAAAATCAGCCCCAGCATTTT	CASSQDGQKNQPQHF
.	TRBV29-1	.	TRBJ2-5	TGCAGCGTGGGGACGGGCCCAGAGACCCAGTACTTC	CSVGTGPETQYF
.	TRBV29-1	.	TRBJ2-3	TGCAGCGTTGACCGCGGGCAGGGAATCACAGATACGCAGTATTTT	CSVDRGQGITDTQYF
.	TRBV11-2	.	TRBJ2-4	TGTGCCACCTCACACCGGGTGGCCAAAAACATTCAGTACTTC	CATSHRVAKNIQYF
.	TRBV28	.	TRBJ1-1	TGTGCCAGCAGCCGCTTCACAGGGAACACTGAAGCTTTCTTT	CASSRFTGNTEAFF
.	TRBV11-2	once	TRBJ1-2	TGTGCCAGCAGCTTAGGTTCTAACTATGGCTACACCTTC	CASSLGSNYGYTF
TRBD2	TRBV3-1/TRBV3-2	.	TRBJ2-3	TGTGCCAGCAGCCCCAGCGGGGAGACAGATACGCAGTATTTT	CASSPSGETDTQYF
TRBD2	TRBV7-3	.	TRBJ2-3	TGTGCCAGCAGCTCTACCCGGGGAGGGACAGATACGCAGTATTTT	CASSSTRGGTDTQYF
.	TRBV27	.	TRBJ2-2	TGTGCCAGCAGTTTATATCGGACGGGGAAGTTGGCCGGGGAGCTGTTTTTT	CASSLYRTGKLAGELFF
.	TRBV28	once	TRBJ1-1	TGTGCCAGCAGCCCGCCCCAAGCCAGCACTGAAGCTTTCTTT	CASSPPQASTEAFF
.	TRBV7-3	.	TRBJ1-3	TGTGCCAGCAGCTTAGGAGGGGTTTCTGGAAACACCATATATTTT	CASSLGGVSGNTIYF